This T cell receptor beta chain appears in the sequencing data of a study of T cell repertoires in cytomegalovirus infection. Turning to the study itself: The authors used CMV epitopes that were HLA-C-restricted (recently identified) and HLA-B-restricted (well studied). From public TCR beta signatures came an indication of both CMV infection and matching HLA type. Study-wide points: Based on cumulative public TCR beta family frequency, carriers of CMV plus the relevant HLA were identified. Ex vivo, HLA-C-restricted CMV-specific TCR beta clonotypes prevailed over the rest of the response.

This clonotype was seen repeatedly, ten times or more. Its specificity is not known. TCRdb called the reads again in MiXCR, with one record for every CDR3 protein. The sample yields approximately 500,000 distinct CDR3 sequences, 30% to 40% seen once. In germline, CDR1 is MNHEY, CDR2 SVGAGI. V lost 2 bases to trimming and J lost 3 bases, with 26 bases between them. The CDR3 has 19 amino acids. This rearrangement joins TRBV6-5 to TRBJ2-7; D might be TRBD1 (6 bases). Sequencing was performed on cultured PBMCs, taken from culture after CMV antigen stimulation. The sequence was collected from a human donor in good health (CMV status not recorded). Some clones in this sample may be carry-over from other donors' samples. CDR3 amino acids: CASSYPHRIRRQAYYEQYV. The CDR3 nucleotides read TGTGCCAGCAGTTACCCCCATCGAATCCGAAGACAGGCCTACTACGAGCAGTACGTC.